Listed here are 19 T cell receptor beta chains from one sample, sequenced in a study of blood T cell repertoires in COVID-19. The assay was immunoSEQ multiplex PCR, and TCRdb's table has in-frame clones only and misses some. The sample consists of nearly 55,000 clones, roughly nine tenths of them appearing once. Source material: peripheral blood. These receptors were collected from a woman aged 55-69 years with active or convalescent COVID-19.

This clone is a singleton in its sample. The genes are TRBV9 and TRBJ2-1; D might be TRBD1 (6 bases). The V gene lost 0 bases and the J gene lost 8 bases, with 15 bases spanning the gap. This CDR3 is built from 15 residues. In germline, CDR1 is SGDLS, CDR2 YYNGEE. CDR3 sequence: CASSVDGRGVDEQFF. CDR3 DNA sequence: TGTGCCAGCAGCGTAGACGGCAGGGGAGTGGATGAGCAGTTCTTC.

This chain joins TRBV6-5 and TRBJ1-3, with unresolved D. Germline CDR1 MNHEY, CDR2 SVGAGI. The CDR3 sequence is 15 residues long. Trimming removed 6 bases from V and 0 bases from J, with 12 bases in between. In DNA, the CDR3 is TGTGCCAGCAGACCCACAAGAAGCTCTGGAAACACCATATATTTT. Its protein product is CASRPTRSSGNTIYF.

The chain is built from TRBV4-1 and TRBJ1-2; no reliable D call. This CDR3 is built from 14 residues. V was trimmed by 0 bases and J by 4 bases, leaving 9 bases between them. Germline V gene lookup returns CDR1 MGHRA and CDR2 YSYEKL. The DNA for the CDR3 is TGCGCCAGCAGCCAAGATGCAGGTTTCTATGGCTACACCTTC. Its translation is CASSQDAGFYGYTF.

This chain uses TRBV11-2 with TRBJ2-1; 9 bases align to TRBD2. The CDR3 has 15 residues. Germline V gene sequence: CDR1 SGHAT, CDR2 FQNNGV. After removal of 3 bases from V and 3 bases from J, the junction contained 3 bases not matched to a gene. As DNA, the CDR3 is TGTGCCAGCAGCTTCGCGGGAGGGAACTACAATGAGCAGTTCTTC. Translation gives CASSFAGGNYNEQFF.

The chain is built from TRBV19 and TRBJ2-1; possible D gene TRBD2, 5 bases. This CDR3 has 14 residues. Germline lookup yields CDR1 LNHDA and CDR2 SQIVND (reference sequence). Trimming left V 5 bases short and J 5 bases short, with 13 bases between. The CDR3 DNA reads TGTGCCAGTAGTGGACGACTAAAGGACAATGAGCAGTTCTTC. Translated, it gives CASSGRLKDNEQFF.

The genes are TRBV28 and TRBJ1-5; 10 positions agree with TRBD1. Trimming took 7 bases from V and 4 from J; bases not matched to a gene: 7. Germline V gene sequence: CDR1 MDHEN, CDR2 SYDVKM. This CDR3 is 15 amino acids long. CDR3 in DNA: TGTGCCAGCACACAACCGGGACAGGGGAATCAGCCCCAGCATTTT. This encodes CASTQPGQGNQPQHF.

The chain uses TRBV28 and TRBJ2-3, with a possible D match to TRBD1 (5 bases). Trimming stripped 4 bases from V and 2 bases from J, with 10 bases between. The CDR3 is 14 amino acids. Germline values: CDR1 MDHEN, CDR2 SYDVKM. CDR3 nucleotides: TGTGCCAGCAGTTCTGACAGCTTCACAGATACGCAGTATTTT. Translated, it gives CASSSDSFTDTQYF.

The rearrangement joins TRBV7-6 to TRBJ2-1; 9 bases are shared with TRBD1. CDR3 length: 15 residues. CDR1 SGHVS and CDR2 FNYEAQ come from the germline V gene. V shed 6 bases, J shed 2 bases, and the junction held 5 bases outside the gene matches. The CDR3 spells CASRTDRGAYNEQFF. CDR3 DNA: TGTGCCAGCAGGACGGACAGGGGCGCCTACAATGAGCAGTTCTTC.

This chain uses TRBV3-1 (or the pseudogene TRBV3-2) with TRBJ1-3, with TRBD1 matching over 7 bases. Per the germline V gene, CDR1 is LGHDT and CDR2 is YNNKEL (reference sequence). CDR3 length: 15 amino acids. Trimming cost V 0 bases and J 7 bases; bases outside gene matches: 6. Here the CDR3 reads CASSQEQGVRNTIYF. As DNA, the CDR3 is TGTGCCAGCAGCCAAGAGCAGGGGGTAAGGAACACCATATATTTT.

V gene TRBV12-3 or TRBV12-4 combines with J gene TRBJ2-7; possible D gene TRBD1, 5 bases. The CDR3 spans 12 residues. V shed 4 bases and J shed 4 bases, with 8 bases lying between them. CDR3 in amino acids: CASSWTLYEQYF. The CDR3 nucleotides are TGTGCCAGCAGTTGGACATTATACGAGCAGTACTTC.

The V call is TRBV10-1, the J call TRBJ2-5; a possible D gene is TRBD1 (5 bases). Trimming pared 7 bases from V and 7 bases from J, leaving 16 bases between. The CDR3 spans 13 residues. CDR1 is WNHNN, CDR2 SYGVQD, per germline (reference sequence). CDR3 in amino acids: CASTRAPTGTQYF. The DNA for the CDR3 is TGCGCCAGCACAAGGGCGCCCACAGGGACCCAGTACTTC.

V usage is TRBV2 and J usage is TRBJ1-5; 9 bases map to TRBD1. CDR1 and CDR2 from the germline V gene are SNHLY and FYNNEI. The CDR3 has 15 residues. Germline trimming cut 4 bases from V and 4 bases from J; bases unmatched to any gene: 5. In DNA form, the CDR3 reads TGTGCCAGCAGTGCAGAGACAGGGGGTAATCAGCCCCAGCATTTT. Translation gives CASSAETGGNQPQHF.

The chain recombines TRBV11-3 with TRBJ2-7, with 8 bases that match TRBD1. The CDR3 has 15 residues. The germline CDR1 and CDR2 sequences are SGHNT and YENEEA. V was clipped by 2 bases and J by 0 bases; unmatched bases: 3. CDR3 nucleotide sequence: TGTGCCAGCAGCTTACCAGGGGGCAGCTCCTACGAGCAGTACTTC. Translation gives CASSLPGGSSYEQYF.

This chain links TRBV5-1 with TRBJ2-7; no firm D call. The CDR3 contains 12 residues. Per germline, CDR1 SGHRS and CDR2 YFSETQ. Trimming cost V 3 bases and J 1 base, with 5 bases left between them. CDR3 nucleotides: TGCGCCAGCAGCTCCCCTTCCTACGAGCAGTACTTC. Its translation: CASSSPSYEQYF.

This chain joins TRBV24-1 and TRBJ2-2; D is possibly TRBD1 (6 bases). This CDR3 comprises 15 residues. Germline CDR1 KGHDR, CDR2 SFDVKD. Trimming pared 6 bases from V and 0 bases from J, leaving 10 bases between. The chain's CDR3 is CATSWQGTNTGELFF. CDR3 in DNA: TGTGCCACCAGTTGGCAGGGGACGAACACCGGGGAGCTGTTTTTT.

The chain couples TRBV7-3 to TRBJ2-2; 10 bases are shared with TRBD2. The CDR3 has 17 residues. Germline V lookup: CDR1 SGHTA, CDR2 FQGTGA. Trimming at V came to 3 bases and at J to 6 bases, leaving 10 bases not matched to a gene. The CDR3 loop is CASSLRSGRGLAGELFF. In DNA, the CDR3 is TGTGCCAGCAGCTTGAGAAGCGGGAGGGGGTTAGCCGGGGAGCTGTTTTTT.

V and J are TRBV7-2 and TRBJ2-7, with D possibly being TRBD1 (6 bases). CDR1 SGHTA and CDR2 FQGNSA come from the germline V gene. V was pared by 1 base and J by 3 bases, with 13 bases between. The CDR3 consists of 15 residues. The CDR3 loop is CASSLDLDRNYEQYF. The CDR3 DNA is TGTGCCAGCAGCTTAGACCTGGACAGAAACTACGAGCAGTACTTC.

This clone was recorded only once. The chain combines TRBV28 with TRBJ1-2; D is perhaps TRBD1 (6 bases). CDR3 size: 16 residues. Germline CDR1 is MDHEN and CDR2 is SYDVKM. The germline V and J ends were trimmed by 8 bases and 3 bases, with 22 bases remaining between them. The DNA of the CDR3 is TGTGCCAGCGAAATTGGGGGCAGGGCGCGGTACTATGGCTACACCTTC. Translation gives CASEIGGRARYYGYTF.

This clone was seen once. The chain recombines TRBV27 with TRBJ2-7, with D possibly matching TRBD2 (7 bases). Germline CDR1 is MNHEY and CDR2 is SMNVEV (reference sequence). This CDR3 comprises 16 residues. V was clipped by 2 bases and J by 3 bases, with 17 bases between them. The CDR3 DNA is TGTGCCAGCAGTTTACGTACGGGGGGCTCTCTCTACGAGCAGTACTTC. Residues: CASSLRTGGSLYEQYF.